This T cell receptor (beta chain) is drawn from a study of CD8 T cells in Susac syndrome. Study summary: Clinically active disease was present in about 6 of the sequenced Susac syndrome patients. About eight of these patients were in remission. When blood was drawn, the patients with Susac syndrome were therapy-naive, on corticosteroids, or on intravenous immunoglobulin alone. Regarding the study as a whole: The relatively small number of individuals in the TCR sequencing and HLA analysis was acknowledged by the study.

The CDR3 length is 13 residues. Germline V gene sequence: CDR1 LGHNT, CDR2 FRNRAP. V trimming: 9 bases; J trimming: 6 bases; junction bases outside the gene matches: 10. As regards this clonotype: The antigen remains unidentified.

With random hexamers, reverse transcription was performed on about 0.5 to 1 ug of RNA. TCRdb re-derived calls from the immunoSEQ multiplex PCR reads in MiXCR, one entry per CDR3 protein. The sample includes 200,000 to 300,000 distinct CDR3 sequences, around 96% of them seen just once. The source is a human donor with Susac syndrome. Sequences were obtained from CD4+ T cells from PBMCs. J is TRBJ2-7 and V is TRBV12-5, with TRBD2 matching 8 bases. In DNA, the CDR3 is TGTGCTAGCCGCTTGGCGGGAGGACGCGAGCAGTACTTC. Protein: CASRLAGGREQYF.